This passage covers 21 T cell receptor beta chains from one sample sequenced in a study of immune evolution from preneoplasia to lung adenocarcinoma. TCRdb keeps only in-frame clones here, not all; method: immunoSEQ multiplex PCR. The sample has approximately 9,700 clones, about 80% seen once. Sequenced: FFPE minimally invasive lung adenocarcinoma tissue. The origin of the receptors is a person aged 65-85 years with lung adenocarcinoma.

The chain employs TRBV15 and TRBJ2-6; D possibly corresponds to TRBD1 (6 bases). Germline values: CDR1 LNHNV, CDR2 YYDKDF (reference sequence). V lost 0 bases and J lost 0, with 6 bases in between. CDR3 size: 16 residues. The CDR3 DNA is TGTGCCACCAGCAGAGACAGGGGCTCTGGGGCCAACGTCCTGACTTTC. Protein: CATSRDRGSGANVLTF.

This clone was observed once. This chain joins TRBV18 and TRBJ1-1; the D gene is possibly TRBD1 (5 bases). Germline V CDR1 and CDR2: KGHSH, LQKENI. V lost 5 bases, J lost 1 base, and 11 bases lay in between. The CDR3 length is 14 residues. The DNA for the CDR3 is TGTGCCAGCTCAGATGACAGACGGAACACTGAAGCTTTCTTT. Translated: CASSDDRRNTEAFF.

This clone appeared a few times. V and J are TRBV21-1 and TRBJ1-4; the table assigns TRBD1, which was not confirmed against the DNA. TRBV21-1 is marked as a pseudogene. The CDR3 sequence is 14 residues long. The CDR3 region has the DNA TGTGCCAGCAGCAAGAGGGGACAGACGGAAAAACTGTTTTTT. It encodes CASSKRGQTEKLFF.

Points on this clone: The junction differs from germline at one of its ends, possibly a read error. The chain uses TRBV30 and TRBJ2-7, with a weak D call TRBD2 (5 bases). Germline lookup yields CDR1 GTSNPN and CDR2 SVGIG (reference sequence). There are 12 residues in the CDR3. The CDR3 sequence: CAWEMDSYEQYF. CDR3 DNA: TGTGCCTGGGAGATGGACTCTTACGAGCAATACTTC.

This clone was seen a handful of times. V gene TRBV5-1 combines with J gene TRBJ1-1; TRBD1 might be the D (5 bases). The germline V gene has CDR1 SGHRS and CDR2 YFSETQ. The CDR3 extends over 15 amino acids. Deletions cut 0 bases from V and 1 base from J, with 10 bases between. CDR3 nucleotide sequence: TGCGCCAGCAGCTTGGGCCATGACAGGAACACTGAAGCTTTCTTT. It yields the protein CASSLGHDRNTEAFF.

The chain combines TRBV9 with TRBJ1-5, with D uncertain. There are 14 residues in the CDR3. The germline gives CDR1 SGDLS, CDR2 YYNGEE. V was shortened by 4 bases and J by 0 bases, with 8 bases between the two germline ends. The CDR3 region has the DNA TGTGCCAGCAGCTCCAGTGGTAGCAATCAGCCCCAGCATTTT. This sequence encodes CASSSSGSNQPQHF.

The chain couples TRBV18 to TRBJ2-5, with 7 bases identical to TRBD1. The germline V gene has CDR1 KGHSH and CDR2 LQKENI. CDR3 size: 15 residues. The junction had 10 bases not matched to a gene; V was cut back by 4 bases and J by 5 bases. CDR3 sequence reads: CASSRQQGKGETQYF. Here the CDR3 DNA reads TGTGCCAGCTCACGACAACAGGGGAAGGGCGAGACCCAGTACTTC.

As to this clone: Relative to the germline gene, one junction end is altered; a read error may explain this. In DNA, the CDR3 is TGTGCCTGGAGTAAGGGGACAGGGGGTTATAGCAATCAGCTCCAGCATTTT. Its protein is CAWSKGTGGYSNQLQHF. The genes are TRBV30 and TRBJ1-5; TRBD1 matches 11 bases. The CDR3 consists of 17 residues. Germline lookup yields CDR1 GTSNPN and CDR2 SVGIG (reference sequence).

V is TRBV19 and J is TRBJ2-7; D not certain. V lost 0 bases to trimming and J lost 6 bases, with 21 bases between them. This CDR3 contains 17 residues. Per the germline V gene, CDR1 is LNHDA and CDR2 is SQIVND (reference sequence). For the CDR3, the DNA is TGTGCCAGTAGTATAGATTGTGAGCCAAGAAGGGATTGCGAGCAGTACTTC. Translated: CASSIDCEPRRDCEQYF.

This clone has a single count. The rearrangement joins TRBV2 to TRBJ1-3, with a possible D match to TRBD1 (5 bases). The CDR3 is 15 amino acids. V was clipped by 8 bases and J by 4 bases, with 18 bases between them. Germline V CDR1 and CDR2: SNHLY, FYNNEI. The DNA of the CDR3 is TGTGCCAGCGTCTACGAGAGGGGTGTCGGAAACACCATATATTTT. This gives the protein CASVYERGVGNTIYF.

DNA for the CDR3: TGTGCCAGCAGCTTATGGGGCCCGAATGAGCAGTTCTTC. It encodes CASSLWGPNEQFF. The chain recombines TRBV7-2 with TRBJ2-1; a weak D match, TRBD1 (5 bases). The CDR3 covers 13 residues. Germline-derived CDR1 and CDR2 are SGHTA and FQGNSA. Trimming left V 2 bases short and J 7 bases short, with 9 bases between.

The rearrangement links TRBV7-2 to TRBJ2-7, with 10 nucleotides matching TRBD1. This CDR3 has 14 amino acids. V dropped 3 bases and J dropped 7; count of bases not matched to a gene: 6. Germline CDR1 SGHTA, CDR2 FQGNSA. CDR3 residues: CASSFDRGRREQYF. CDR3 in DNA: TGTGCCAGCAGCTTTGACAGGGGGCGTAGGGAGCAGTACTTC. Full variable domain (rest looked up from reference TRBV7-2 and TRBJ2-7): GAGVSQSPSNKVTEKGKDVELRCDPISGHTALYWYRQSLGQGLEFLIYFQGNSAPDKSGLPSDRFSAERTGGSVSTLTIQRTQQEDSAVYLCASSFDRGRREQYFGPGTRLTVT.

CDR3 coding DNA: TGTGCCAGTAGCCCTGGACAGGGAGAAGAGACCCAGTACTTC. As protein: CASSPGQGEETQYF. V usage is TRBV19 and J usage is TRBJ2-5; 8 bases are a match to TRBD1. The CDR3 length is 14 residues. Trimming took 6 bases from V and 3 from J; bases not matched to a gene: 6. Germline assignment: CDR1 LNHDA and CDR2 SQIVND (reference sequence).

The chain joins TRBV5-6 to TRBJ1-1, with 8 bases fitting TRBD1. Trimming removed 5 bases from V and 1 base from J; junction bases left unmatched: 7. CDR3 size: 15 residues. Germline CDR1 reads SGHDT; CDR2 reads YYEEEE. This chain's CDR3 is CASRYRDRKNTEAFF. CDR3 DNA sequence: TGTGCCAGCAGATACCGGGACAGGAAGAACACTGAAGCTTTCTTT. Filled out from reference TRBV5-6 and TRBJ1-1, the complete variable domain reads DAGVTQSPTHLIKTRGQQVTLRCSPKSGHDTVSWYQQALGQGPQFIFQYYEEEERQRGNFPDRFSGHQFPNYSSELNVNALLLGDSALYLCASRYRDRKNTEAFFGQGTRLTVV.

The chain combines TRBV7-8 with TRBJ2-7; D uncertain. The CDR3 loop spans 16 amino acids. V lost 3 bases to trimming and J lost 2 bases, with 17 bases between them. Germline V lookup: CDR1 SGHVS, CDR2 FQNEAQ. The CDR3: CASSFYASFGPYEQYF. CDR3 in DNA: TGTGCCAGCAGCTTCTACGCCTCCTTTGGCCCCTACGAGCAGTACTTC.

The rearrangement links TRBV19 to TRBJ2-2, with D possibly TRBD2 on 6 matching bases. The CDR3 contains 18 residues. Trimming removed 1 base at V and 0 bases at J, with 15 bases between. CDR1 and CDR2 (germline): LNHDA, SQIVND (reference sequence). The chain's CDR3 is CASSIGRGTFANTGELFF. The CDR3 coding sequence is TGTGCCAGTAGTATAGGACGGGGGACCTTCGCGAACACCGGGGAGCTGTTTTTT.

V gene TRBV20-1 combines with J gene TRBJ1-1; no definite D call. The CDR3 is 11 amino acids. Germline CDR1 is DFQATT and CDR2 is SNEGSKA (reference sequence). The CDR3 nucleotides are TGCGGAAGGTACGCGAACACTGAAGCTTTCTTT. Protein sequence: CGRYANTEAFF.

This sequence joins TRBV6-1 and TRBJ2-6; D remains unclear. This CDR3 has 15 residues. Deletions cut 2 bases from V and 1 base from J, with 6 bases between. Germline V CDR1 and CDR2: MNHNS, SASEGT. CDR3 residues: CASSERFSGANVLTF. The CDR3, as DNA: TGTGCCAGCAGTGAAAGGTTTTCTGGGGCCAACGTCCTGACTTTC.

The count of this clone is one. J is TRBJ2-2 and V is TRBV15; possible D gene TRBD2, 5 bases. Trimming took 0 bases from V and 7 from J, leaving 9 bases between them. Looked up from germline, CDR1 is LNHNV and CDR2 is YYDKDF (reference sequence). This CDR3 is 14 amino acids long. The CDR3 region is CATSRDRDGGELFF. The CDR3 nucleotides read TGTGCCACCAGCAGAGATCGGGATGGCGGGGAGCTGTTTTTT.

The CDR3 DNA is TGTGCCAGCAGGGTGCCGGGACAGGCGTTGACCTACACCTTC. This codes for CASRVPGQALTYTF. The chain joins TRBV6-1 to TRBJ1-2, with TRBD1 matching over 8 bases. The V gene's germline CDR1 is MNHNS and CDR2 SASEGT. This CDR3 is 14 amino acids long. Unmatched junction bases numbered 13, after V lost 6 bases and J lost 10 bases.

This clone was seen only once. The chain carries TRBV7-9 and TRBJ1-3; no firm D call. The germline V gene encodes CDR1 SEHNR and CDR2 FQNEAQ (reference sequence). This CDR3 is 14 amino acids long. The germline V and J ends were trimmed by 0 bases and 4 bases, with 7 bases remaining between them. The DNA of the CDR3 is TGTGCCAGCAGCTTAGCCCAGGCGGGAAACACCATATATTTT. Amino acids: CASSLAQAGNTIYF.